The table lists the clone carrying this T cell receptor beta chain with many counts. Unique molecular identifiers were incorporated when the TCRbeta library was constructed. TCRdb used MiXCR to reprocess the PCR reads, holding one entry per CDR3 protein. Here the sample spans 350,000 to 450,000 distinct CDR3 sequences, around 20% being singletons. The entry originates in a study of T-cell reconstitution after alpha-beta-depleted transplantation in children. CDR1 is MNHEY and CDR2 is SVGAGI in the germline V gene. There are 13 residues in the CDR3. V was pared by 2 bases and J by 5 bases, with 9 bases between.

V usage is TRBV6-5 and J usage is TRBJ1-2; D is undetermined. This receptor was identified in a human donor who donated a stem cell graft to a child with acute myeloid leukemia. The sample consisted of PBMCs from the stem cell graft donor, taken from the stem cell graft. In nucleotides, the CDR3 is TGTGCCAGCAGTTACCACTCTGAGTATGGCTACACCTTC. Its translation is CASSYHSEYGYTF.